The source of this T cell receptor beta chain is a study of T-cell memory formation after mild COVID-19. UMIs and sample barcodes were carried by the TCR alpha and TCR beta cDNA libraries that 5'RACE produced using constant-segment primers. TCRdb re-called the 5' RACE reads with MiXCR, one entry per CDR3 protein. The repertoire holds approximately 300,000 distinct CDR3 sequences, 15% to 20% seen once, with 22% in the top ten. The sample was PBMCs or a T cell subset sorted from them (not recorded which). The sequence derives from a man aged 18 to 30 who had mild COVID-19 (a few samples of this study predate the infection). Cell type and time point are not known.

CDR3 coding DNA: TGCGCCAGCAGCCAAGTCCTGAAGTGGGCCCAGTACTTC. Its translation is CASSQVLKWAQYF. J is TRBJ2-5 and V is TRBV4-3; D not resolved. CDR1 and CDR2 from the germline V gene are LGHNA and YSLEER. Deletions cut 1 base from V and 9 bases from J, with 12 bases between. This CDR3 contains 13 residues.